The present T cell receptor beta chain was sequenced within a study of T cells in localized non-small cell lung cancer. This clone was recorded a few times. The antigen remains unidentified. The assay was immunoSEQ multiplex PCR, and TCRdb's table has in-frame clones only and misses some. The top ten clones hold 13% to 15% of a sample with fewer than 2,000 clones, about 15% of them seen once. Adjacent lung was taken at least 2 cm from the tumor margin, free of atypia. CDR3 length: 15 residues. V was trimmed by 5 bases and J by 0 bases, leaving 12 bases between them. CDR1 and CDR2 from the germline V gene are MNHGY and SAAAGT. The study's findings and limits: Longer survival (overall) was linked to higher T cell density in blood. The study found T cell clonality highest in uninvolved adjacent lung, above tumor.

The sequence came from a man between 40 and 70 years old with stage II squamous cell lung carcinoma. Sample: normal lung tissue next to the tumor, taken before any cancer treatment. The chain links TRBV6-8 to TRBJ2-3; D perhaps matches TRBD2 (6 bases). The CDR3 nucleotides are TGTGCCAGCAGTCCCCTGACTAGTAGCACAGATACGCAGTATTTT. Protein product: CASSPLTSSTDTQYF.